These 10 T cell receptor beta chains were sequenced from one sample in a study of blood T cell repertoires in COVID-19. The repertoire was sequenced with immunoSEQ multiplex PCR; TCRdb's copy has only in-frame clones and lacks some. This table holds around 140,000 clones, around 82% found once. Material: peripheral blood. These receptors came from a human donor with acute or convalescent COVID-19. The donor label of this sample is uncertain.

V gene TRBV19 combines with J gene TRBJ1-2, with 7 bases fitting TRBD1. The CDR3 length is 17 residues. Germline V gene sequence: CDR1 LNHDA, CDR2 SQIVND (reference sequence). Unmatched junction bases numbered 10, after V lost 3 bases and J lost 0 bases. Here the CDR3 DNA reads TGTGCCAGTAGTATTCCGGGACAGAGAAAAGCTAACTATGGCTACACCTTC. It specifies CASSIPGQRKANYGYTF.

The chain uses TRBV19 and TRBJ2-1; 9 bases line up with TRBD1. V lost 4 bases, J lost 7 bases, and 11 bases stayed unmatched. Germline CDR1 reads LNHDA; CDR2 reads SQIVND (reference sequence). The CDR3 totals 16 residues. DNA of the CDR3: TGTGCCAGTAGTAATAACGACCTCGGACAGGGGAATGAGCAGTTCTTC. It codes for CASSNNDLGQGNEQFF.

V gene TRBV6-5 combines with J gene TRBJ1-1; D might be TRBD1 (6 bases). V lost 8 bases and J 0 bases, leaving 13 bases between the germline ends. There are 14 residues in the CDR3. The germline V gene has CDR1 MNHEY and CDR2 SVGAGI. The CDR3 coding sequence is TGTGCCAGCCGGGGGGCCCCCATGAACACTGAAGCTTTCTTT. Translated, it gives CASRGAPMNTEAFF.

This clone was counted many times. CDR3 region: CASSQTRANTEAFF. The CDR3 DNA reads as TGCGCCAGCAGCCAAACGAGAGCAAACACTGAAGCTTTCTTT. This rearrangement joins TRBV4-1 to TRBJ1-1; no definite D call. CDR1 MGHRA and CDR2 YSYEKL come from the germline V gene. Trimming took 2 bases from V and 2 from J, leaving 9 bases between them. This CDR3 is built from 14 residues.

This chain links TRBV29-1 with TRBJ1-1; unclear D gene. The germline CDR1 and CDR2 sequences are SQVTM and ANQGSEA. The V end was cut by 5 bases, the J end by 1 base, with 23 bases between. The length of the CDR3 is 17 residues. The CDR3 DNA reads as TGCAGCGTTATAGGTATAGGAGCCCCGTTTGAGAACACTGAAGCTTTCTTT. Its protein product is CSVIGIGAPFENTEAFF.

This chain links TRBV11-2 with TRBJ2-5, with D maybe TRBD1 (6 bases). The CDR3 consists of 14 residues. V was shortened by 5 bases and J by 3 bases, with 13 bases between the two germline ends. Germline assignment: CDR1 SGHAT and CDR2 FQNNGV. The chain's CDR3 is CASSILWTEETQYF. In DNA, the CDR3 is TGTGCCAGCAGCATACTTTGGACAGAAGAGACCCAGTACTTC.

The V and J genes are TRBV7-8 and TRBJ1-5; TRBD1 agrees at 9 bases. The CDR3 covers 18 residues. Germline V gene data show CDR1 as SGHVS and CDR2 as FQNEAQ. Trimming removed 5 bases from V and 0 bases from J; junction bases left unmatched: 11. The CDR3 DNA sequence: TGTGCCAGCAGCGGGGGGACAGGGAGGGCATATAGCAATCAGCCCCAGCATTTT. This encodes CASSGGTGRAYSNQPQHF.

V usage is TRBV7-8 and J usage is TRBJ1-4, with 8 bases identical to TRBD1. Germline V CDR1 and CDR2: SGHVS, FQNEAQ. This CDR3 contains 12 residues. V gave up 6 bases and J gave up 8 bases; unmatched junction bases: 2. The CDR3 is CASSRQGEKLFF. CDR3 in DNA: TGTGCCAGCAGTCGACAGGGGGAAAAACTGTTTTTT.

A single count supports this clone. CDR3 residues: CASRRNRGSDEQYF. The CDR3 DNA reads TGTGCCAGCAGGCGTAACAGGGGGTCCGACGAGCAGTACTTC. J is TRBJ2-7 and V is TRBV6-6; 8 nucleotides agree with TRBD1. The CDR3 has 14 amino acids. Losses at the gene ends were 6 bases for V and 5 bases for J; bases not matched to a gene: 9. In germline, CDR1 is MNHNY, CDR2 SVGAGI (reference sequence).

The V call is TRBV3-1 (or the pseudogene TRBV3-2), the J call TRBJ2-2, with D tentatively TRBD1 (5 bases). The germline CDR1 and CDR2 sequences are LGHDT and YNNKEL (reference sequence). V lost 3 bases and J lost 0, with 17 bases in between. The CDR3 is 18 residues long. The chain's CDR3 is CASSHSGRAAPNTGELFF. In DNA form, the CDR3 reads TGTGCCAGCAGCCATTCCGGCAGGGCGGCCCCGAACACCGGGGAGCTGTTTTTT.